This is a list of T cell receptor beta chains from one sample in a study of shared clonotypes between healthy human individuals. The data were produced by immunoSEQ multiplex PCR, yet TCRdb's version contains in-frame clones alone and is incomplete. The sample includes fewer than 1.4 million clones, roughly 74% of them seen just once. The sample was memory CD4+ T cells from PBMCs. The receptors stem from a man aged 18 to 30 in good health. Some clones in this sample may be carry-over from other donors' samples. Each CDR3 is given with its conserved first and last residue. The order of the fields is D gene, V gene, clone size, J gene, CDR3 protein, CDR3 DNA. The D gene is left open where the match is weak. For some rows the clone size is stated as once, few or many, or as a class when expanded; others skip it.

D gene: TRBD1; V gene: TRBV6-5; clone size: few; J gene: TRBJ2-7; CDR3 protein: CASSHRDRVTEQYF; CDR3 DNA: TGTGCCAGCAGCCACCGGGACAGGGTTACGGAGCAGTACTTC
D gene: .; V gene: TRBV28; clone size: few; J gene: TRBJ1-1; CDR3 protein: CASSRIRVNTEAFF; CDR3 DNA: TGTGCCAGCAGCCGAATTCGGGTGAACACTGAAGCTTTCTTT
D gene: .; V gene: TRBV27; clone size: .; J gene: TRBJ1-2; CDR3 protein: CASSPGTEAYGYTF; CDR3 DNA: TGTGCCAGCAGCCCCGGGACGGAGGCTTATGGCTACACCTTC
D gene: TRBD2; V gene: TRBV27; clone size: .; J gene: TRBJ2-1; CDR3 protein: CASRSASGRYNEQFF; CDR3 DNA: TGTGCCAGCAGGTCGGCTAGCGGGAGGTACAATGAGCAGTTCTTC
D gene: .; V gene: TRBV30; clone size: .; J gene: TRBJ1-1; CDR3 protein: CAWSASGPEAFF; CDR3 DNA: TGTGCCTGGAGTGCGTCGGGGCCTGAAGCTTTCTTT
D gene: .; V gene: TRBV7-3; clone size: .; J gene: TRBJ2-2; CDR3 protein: CASSPRHNGELFF; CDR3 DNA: TGTGCCAGCAGCCCTCGACATAACGGGGAGCTGTTTTTT
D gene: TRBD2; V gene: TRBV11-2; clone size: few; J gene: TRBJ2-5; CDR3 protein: CASSLGGRHSETQYF; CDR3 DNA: TGTGCCAGCAGCTTGGGCGGGAGACACAGTGAGACCCAGTACTTC
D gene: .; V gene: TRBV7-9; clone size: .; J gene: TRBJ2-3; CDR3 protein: CASSLNTVTDTQYF; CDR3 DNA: TGTGCCAGCAGCCTCAATACAGTCACAGATACGCAGTATTTT
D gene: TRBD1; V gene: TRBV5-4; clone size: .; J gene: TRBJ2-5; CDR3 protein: CASSLQGAEETQYF; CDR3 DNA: TGTGCCAGCAGCTTGCAGGGGGCGGAAGAGACCCAGTACTTC
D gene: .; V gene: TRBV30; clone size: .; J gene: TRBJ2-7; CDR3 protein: CAWRDSSYEQYF; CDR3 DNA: TGTGCCTGGAGGGACAGTTCCTACGAGCAGTACTTC
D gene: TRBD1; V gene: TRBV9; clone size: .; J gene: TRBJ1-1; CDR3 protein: CASSVGTVSYGTEAFF; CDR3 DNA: TGTGCCAGCAGCGTCGGGACAGTTTCTTACGGGACTGAAGCTTTCTTT
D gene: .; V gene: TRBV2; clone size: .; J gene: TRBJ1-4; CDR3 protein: CASRGTPEKLFF; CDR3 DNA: TGTGCCAGCCGTGGGACCCCGGAAAAACTGTTTTTT
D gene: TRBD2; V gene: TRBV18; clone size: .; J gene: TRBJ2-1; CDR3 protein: CASSPPRTSANEQFF; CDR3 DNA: TGTGCCAGCTCACCACCAAGGACTAGCGCCAATGAGCAGTTCTTC
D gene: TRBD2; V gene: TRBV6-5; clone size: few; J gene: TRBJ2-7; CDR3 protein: CASSYSGLAAYEQYF; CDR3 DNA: TGTGCCAGCAGTTACTCTGGACTAGCGGCCTACGAGCAGTACTTC
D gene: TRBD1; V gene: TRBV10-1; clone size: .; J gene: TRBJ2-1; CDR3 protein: CASRDRGLNEQFF; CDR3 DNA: TGCGCCAGCCGCGACAGGGGGCTAAATGAGCAGTTCTTC
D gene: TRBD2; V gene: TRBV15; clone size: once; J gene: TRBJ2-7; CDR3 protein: CATSREVGLGEQYF; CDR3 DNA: TGTGCCACCAGCAGAGAGGTGGGACTAGGCGAGCAGTACTTC
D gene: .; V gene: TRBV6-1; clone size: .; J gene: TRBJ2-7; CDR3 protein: CASSEREYEQYF; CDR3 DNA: TGTGCCAGCAGTGAACGAGAATACGAGCAGTACTTC
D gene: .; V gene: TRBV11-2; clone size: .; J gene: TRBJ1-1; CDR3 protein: CASSLGLVWHTEAFF; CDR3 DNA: TGTGCCAGCAGCTTAGGGCTGGTGTGGCACACTGAAGCTTTCTTT
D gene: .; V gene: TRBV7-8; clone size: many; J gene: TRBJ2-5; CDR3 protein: CASSVQETQYF; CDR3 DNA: TGTGCCAGCAGCGTACAAGAGACCCAGTACTTC
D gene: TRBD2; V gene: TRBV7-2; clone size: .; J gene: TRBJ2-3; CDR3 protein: CASSLALAGVIDTQYF; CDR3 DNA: TGTGCCAGCAGCTTAGCTCTAGCGGGAGTTATAGATACGCAGTATTTT
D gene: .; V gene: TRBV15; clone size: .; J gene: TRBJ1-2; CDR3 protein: CATSTYSLIGQGYGYTF; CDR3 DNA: TGTGCCACCAGCACATACTCCTTGATTGGACAAGGCTATGGCTACACCTTC
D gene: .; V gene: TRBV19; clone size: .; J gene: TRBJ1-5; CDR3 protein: CATEGEGYQPQHF; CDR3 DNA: TGTGCCACCGAAGGGGAGGGGTACCAGCCCCAGCATTTT
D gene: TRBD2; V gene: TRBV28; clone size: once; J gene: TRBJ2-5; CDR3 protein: CASTGGRETQYF; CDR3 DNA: TGTGCCAGTACGGGAGGTCGGGAGACCCAGTACTTC
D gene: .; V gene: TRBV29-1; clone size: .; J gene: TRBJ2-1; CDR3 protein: CSVVGRLYNEQFF; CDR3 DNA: TGCAGCGTTGTGGGGAGGCTCTACAATGAGCAGTTCTTC
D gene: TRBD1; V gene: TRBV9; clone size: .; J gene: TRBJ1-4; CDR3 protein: CASSSQGTATNEKLFF; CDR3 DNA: TGTGCCAGCAGCTCCCAGGGGACAGCAACTAATGAAAAACTGTTTTTT
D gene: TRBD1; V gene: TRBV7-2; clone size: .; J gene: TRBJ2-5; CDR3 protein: CASSTGQGGKTQYF; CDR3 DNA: TGTGCCAGCAGCACGGGACAGGGTGGAAAGACCCAGTACTTC
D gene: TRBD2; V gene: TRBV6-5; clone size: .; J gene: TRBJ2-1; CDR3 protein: CASKPGTSGRREQFF; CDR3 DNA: TGTGCCAGCAAGCCTGGGACTAGCGGGAGGCGTGAGCAGTTCTTC
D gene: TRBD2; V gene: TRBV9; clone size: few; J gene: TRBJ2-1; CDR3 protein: CASSVGIGAGGYNEQFF; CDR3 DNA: TGTGCCAGCAGCGTAGGAATAGGAGCGGGGGGTTACAATGAGCAGTTCTTC
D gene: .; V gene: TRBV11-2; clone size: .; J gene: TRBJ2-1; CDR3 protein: CASSVRGGGRFYNEQFF; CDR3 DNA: TGTGCCAGCAGCGTTAGAGGGGGCGGGAGATTTTACAATGAGCAGTTCTTC
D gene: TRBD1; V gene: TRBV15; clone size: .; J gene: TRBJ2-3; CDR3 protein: CATSSRDRETDTQYF; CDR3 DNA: TGTGCCACCAGCAGTAGGGACAGGGAAACAGATACGCAGTATTTT
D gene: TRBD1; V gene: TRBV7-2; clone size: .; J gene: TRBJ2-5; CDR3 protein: CASSIRDRGETQYF; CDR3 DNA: TGTGCCAGCAGCATTCGGGACAGGGGAGAGACCCAGTACTTC
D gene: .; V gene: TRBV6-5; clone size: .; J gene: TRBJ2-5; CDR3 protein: CASSYSTGVGQETQYF; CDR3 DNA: TGTGCCAGCAGTTACTCGACGGGGGTAGGCCAAGAGACCCAGTACTTC
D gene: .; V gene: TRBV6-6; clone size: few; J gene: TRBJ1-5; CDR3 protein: CASSYDGAPNQPQHF; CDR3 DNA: TGTGCCAGCAGTTATGACGGGGCCCCCAATCAGCCCCAGCATTTT
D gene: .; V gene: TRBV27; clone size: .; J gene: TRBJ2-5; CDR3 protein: CASSPRVQETQYF; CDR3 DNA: TGTGCCAGCAGTCCCCGGGTGCAAGAGACCCAGTACTTC
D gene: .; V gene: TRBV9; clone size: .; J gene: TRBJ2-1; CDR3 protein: CASSSQGSNNEQFF; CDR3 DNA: TGTGCCAGCAGCTCTCAGGGGAGTAACAATGAGCAGTTCTTC
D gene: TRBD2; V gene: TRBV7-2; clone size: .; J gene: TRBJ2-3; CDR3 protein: CASSPSGRAEDTQYF; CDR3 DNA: TGTGCCAGCAGCCCTAGCGGGAGGGCCGAAGATACGCAGTATTTT
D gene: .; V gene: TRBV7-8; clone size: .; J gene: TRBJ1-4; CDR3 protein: CASSYLRGVEIGEKLFF; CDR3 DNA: TGTGCCAGCAGCTACCTTCGAGGCGTGGAAATTGGTGAAAAACTGTTTTTT
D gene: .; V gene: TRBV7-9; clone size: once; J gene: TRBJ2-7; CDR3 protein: CASSLSRDTSYEQYF; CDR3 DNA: TGTGCCAGCAGCTTATCCCGGGACACGTCGTACGAGCAGTACTTC
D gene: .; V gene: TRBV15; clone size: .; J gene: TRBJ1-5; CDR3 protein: CATSMMTRENQPQHF; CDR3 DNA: TGTGCCACCAGCATGATGACGAGGGAGAATCAGCCCCAGCATTTT
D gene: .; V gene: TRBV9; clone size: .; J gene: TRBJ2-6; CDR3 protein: CASSVESSGANVLTF; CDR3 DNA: TGTGCCAGCAGCGTAGAAAGCTCTGGGGCCAACGTCCTGACTTTC
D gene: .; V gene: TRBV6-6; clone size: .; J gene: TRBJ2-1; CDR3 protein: CASSYFMQNEQFF; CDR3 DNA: TGTGCCAGCAGTTATTTCATGCAGAATGAGCAGTTCTTC
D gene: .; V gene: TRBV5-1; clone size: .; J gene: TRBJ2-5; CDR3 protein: CASSLVGQSKETQYF; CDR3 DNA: TGCGCCAGCAGCTTGGTTGGACAGAGTAAAGAGACCCAGTACTTC
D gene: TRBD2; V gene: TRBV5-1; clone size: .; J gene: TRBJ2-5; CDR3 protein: CASSKTSAQETQYF; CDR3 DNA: TGCGCCAGCAGCAAGACTAGCGCTCAAGAGACCCAGTACTTC
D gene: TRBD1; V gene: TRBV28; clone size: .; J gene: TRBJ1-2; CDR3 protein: CASSLSVLTGDGYTF; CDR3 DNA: TGTGCCAGCAGTTTATCCGTCCTTACAGGGGACGGCTACACCTTC
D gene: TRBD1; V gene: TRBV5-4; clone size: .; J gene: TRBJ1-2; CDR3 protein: CASSVQGNYGYTF; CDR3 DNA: TGTGCCAGCAGCGTACAGGGGAACTATGGCTACACCTTC
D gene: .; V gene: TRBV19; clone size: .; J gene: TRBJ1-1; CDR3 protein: CASSLATGTRNTEAFF; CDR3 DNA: TGTGCCAGTAGTCTTGCCACCGGGACCCGAAACACTGAAGCTTTCTTT
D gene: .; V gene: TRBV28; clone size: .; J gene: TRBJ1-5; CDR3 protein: CASSLAREGNQPQHF; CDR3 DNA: TGTGCCAGCAGTTTAGCCCGAGAGGGCAATCAGCCCCAGCATTTT
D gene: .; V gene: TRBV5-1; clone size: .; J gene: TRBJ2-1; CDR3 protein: CASSPRQASDEQFF; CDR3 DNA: TGCGCCAGCAGCCCCCGGCAGGCCTCCGATGAGCAGTTCTTC
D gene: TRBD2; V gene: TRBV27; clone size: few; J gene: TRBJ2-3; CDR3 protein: CASSLSLAASTDTQYF; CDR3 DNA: TGTGCCAGCAGTTTATCCCTAGCGGCCTCCACAGATACGCAGTATTTT